A selection of T cell receptor beta chains follows, all from one sample in a study of blood T cells in healthy people across ages. TCRdb re-analysed the 5' RACE reads in MiXCR, keeping a single row per CDR3 protein. The table lists 750,000 to 950,000 distinct CDR3 sequences, about a quarter of them singletons. These data were also filed under a second study, of T cells of mothers and their children.

Sequencing input: blood. These receptors all come from a boy between 5 and 17 years old in good health. Each CDR3 is given with its conserved first and last residue. A D gene is named only where the DNA matches it firmly.

CSVEARTSRGEQFF,TRBD2,TRBV29-1
CASSFLRVNNQPQHF,NA,TRBV13
CASSHMLQGDYGYTF,TRBD1,TRBV4-1
CASKTRGGYETQYF,TRBD2,TRBV5-1
CASTDPGISGYTF,NA,TRBV9
CASSMGHAGLHEQFF,NA,TRBV5-1
CASSSGQGWGELFF,TRBD1,TRBV5-1
CASSQDGTSPIQYF,TRBD2,TRBV4-3
CASYDGGSESYNEQFF,NA,TRBV6-1
CASSLGGVLSGYTF,NA,TRBV5-1
CASSLDLVGELFF,NA,TRBV5-1
CATRDIAYEQYF,NA,TRBV15
CASSPGSGLAGGLGETQYF,TRBD2,TRBV7-3
CSARDLGQNQETQYF,NA,TRBV20-1
CSASRGENEKLFF,NA,TRBV20-1
CAISAGTQQETQYF,NA,TRBV10-3
CASSLGMIPYEQYF,NA,TRBV27
CASSLARSAKETQYF,NA,TRBV28